The 5 T cell receptor beta chains reported below all come from one sample, sequenced in a study of control samples from healthy donors and cancer patients. Sequenced by immunoSEQ multiplex PCR; TCRdb stores in-frame clones only, minus some. The table records 45,000 or so clones, 80% to 90% of them present only once. Material: PBMCs. The receptors stem from a woman aged 55-69 years with lung cancer.

The chain recombines TRBV6-5 with TRBJ1-2; TRBD1 aligns across 8 bases. In germline, CDR1 is MNHEY, CDR2 SVGAGI. The CDR3 loop spans 15 amino acids. V was clipped by 2 bases and J by 7 bases; unmatched bases: 9. CDR3 nucleotide sequence: TGTGCCAGCAGTTACGCGGACAGGGATAACGGTGGCTACACCTTC. It encodes CASSYADRDNGGYTF.

V and J are TRBV28 and TRBJ1-5; 7 bases fit TRBD1. The J segment lost 3 bases and the V segment lost 6 bases, leaving 8 bases of the junction unmatched. The CDR3 totals 15 residues. CDR1 and CDR2 (germline): MDHEN, SYDVKM. Here the CDR3 DNA reads TGTGCCAGCAGGAGGGACAGCCCCTACAATCAGCCCCAGCATTTT. It yields the protein CASRRDSPYNQPQHF.

This chain connects TRBV5-1 to TRBJ1-6; D might be TRBD1 (5 bases). This CDR3 region has 15 residues. CDR1 is SGHRS and CDR2 is YFSETQ in the germline V gene. The V end was cut by 4 bases, the J end by 9 bases, with 17 bases between. The CDR3, as DNA: TGCGCCAGCAGCAACTTAGGGACTTCGGGTTCACCCCTCCACTTT. Residues: CASSNLGTSGSPLHF.

The chain has TRBV6-5 and TRBJ1-1; a weak D match, TRBD1 (6 bases). Germline-derived CDR1 and CDR2 are MNHEY and SVGAGI. The germline V and J ends were trimmed by 4 bases and 1 base, with 13 bases remaining between them. This CDR3 comprises 15 residues. CDR3 bases: TGTGCCAGCAGTTTCAGGGGCGGAGCGAACACTGAAGCTTTCTTT. Translated: CASSFRGGANTEAFF.

This sequence joins TRBV12-3 or TRBV12-4 and TRBJ2-7; D uncertain. This CDR3 region has 11 residues. The V and J ends lost 5 bases and 5 bases respectively, with 7 bases between them. CDR3 loop: CASSLTNEQYF. CDR3 DNA: TGTGCCAGCAGTCTCACTAACGAGCAGTACTTC.